These 13 T cell receptor beta chains originate from one sample sequenced in a study of OX40 agonist ivuxolimab in advanced cancers. The repertoire was sequenced with immunoSEQ multiplex PCR; TCRdb's copy has only in-frame clones and lacks some. Among tens of thousands of clones listed, roughly 80% were seen once. Material: CD4+ or CD8+ T cells sorted from blood, obtained in a trial of the OX40 agonist ivuxolimab. These receptors were obtained from an adult with an advanced solid tumor such as melanoma, head and neck, liver or kidney cancer.

This clone was counted once. V and J are TRBV2 and TRBJ2-2, with D hard to call. V was trimmed by 2 bases and J by 7 bases, leaving 11 bases between them. CDR1 is SNHLY, CDR2 FYNNEI, per germline. This CDR3 is built from 14 residues. The CDR3 is CASSELIRDGELFF. The CDR3 DNA reads as TGTGCCAGCAGTGAACTTATAAGGGACGGGGAGCTGTTTTTT.

V and J are TRBV5-4 and TRBJ1-2; 7 bases fit TRBD1. Trimming cost V 2 bases and J 3 bases; bases outside gene matches: 4. Germline-derived CDR1 and CDR2 are SGHNT and YYREEE (reference sequence). The CDR3 loop spans 14 amino acids. The CDR3 is CASSFEGADYGYTF. CDR3 nucleotides: TGTGCCAGCAGCTTTGAGGGGGCGGACTATGGCTACACCTTC.

This clone was picked up one time. V and J are TRBV10-3 and TRBJ2-1; 12 bases align to TRBD2. Losses at the gene ends were 6 bases for V and 3 bases for J; bases not matched to a gene: 3. The CDR3 sequence is 15 residues long. The germline CDR1 and CDR2 sequences are ENHRY and SYGVKD. CDR3 nucleotides: TGTGCCATCAGAGCTAGCGGGGGGGACTACAATGAGCAGTTCTTC. It specifies CAIRASGGDYNEQFF.

The CDR3 here is CASSEQGARQETQYF. The CDR3 DNA reads as TGTGCCAGCAGCGAACAGGGGGCCCGTCAAGAGACCCAGTACTTC. The gene calls are TRBV6-5 and TRBJ2-5; 9 nucleotides line up with TRBD1. V shed 6 bases, J shed 2 bases, and the junction held 7 bases outside the gene matches. There are 15 residues in the CDR3. In germline, CDR1 is MNHEY, CDR2 SVGAGI.

The chain employs TRBV7-9 and TRBJ2-3, with no clear D. The germline gives CDR1 SEHNR, CDR2 FQNEAQ (reference sequence). The CDR3 is 15 residues long. The V and J ends lost 1 base and 4 bases respectively, with 12 bases between them. The CDR3 loop is CASSLGQAKADTQYF. CDR3 in DNA: TGTGCCAGCAGCTTAGGGCAGGCCAAGGCAGATACGCAGTATTTT.

The V call is TRBV7-8, the J call TRBJ2-1; D unresolved. CDR1 and CDR2 from the germline V gene are SGHVS and FQNEAQ. Trimming removed 5 bases at V and 9 bases at J, with 8 bases between. The CDR3 runs to 11 residues. Here the CDR3 reads CASSHNSEQFF. In DNA, the CDR3 is TGTGCCAGCAGCCACAATAGTGAGCAGTTCTTC.

This rearrangement joins TRBV16 to TRBJ2-3; D not resolved. The CDR3 is 10 residues long. Trimming removed 10 bases from V and 3 bases from J, with 5 bases in between. CDR1 and CDR2 (germline): KGHSY, FQNENV. The CDR3 DNA reads TGTGCCACCAAAACAGATACGCAGTATTTT. Its protein product is CATKTDTQYF.

The rearrangement uses TRBV11-3 and TRBJ2-5, with D tentatively TRBD2 (6 bases). This CDR3 spans 15 amino acids. The V end lost 4 bases, the J end lost 1 base, and 13 bases lay between the germline ends. The V gene's germline CDR1 is SGHNT and CDR2 YENEEA. The CDR3 here is CASSSGLRPQETQYF. The CDR3 DNA is TGTGCCAGCAGCTCGGGACTTCGACCCCAAGAGACCCAGTACTTC.

CDR3 in amino acids: CAISDGQGSLGANVLTF. As DNA, the CDR3 is TGTGCCATCAGTGACGGACAGGGGTCCCTTGGGGCCAACGTCCTGACTTTC. This sequence joins TRBV10-3 and TRBJ2-6; 9 bases match TRBD1. Germline trimming cut 3 bases from V and 3 bases from J; bases unmatched to any gene: 6. CDR1 and CDR2 from the germline V gene are ENHRY and SYGVKD. CDR3 length equals 17 residues.

The rearrangement links TRBV10-3 to TRBJ2-5; D not certain. Trimming removed 4 bases from V and 1 base from J, with 10 bases in between. There are 14 residues in the CDR3. CDR1 is ENHRY and CDR2 is SYGVKD in the germline V gene. The CDR3 protein is CAISGSTGQETQYF. CDR3 nucleotide sequence: TGTGCCATCAGTGGGTCGACTGGCCAAGAGACCCAGTACTTC.

The chain uses TRBV15 and TRBJ2-5; D ambiguous. The V end lost 1 base, the J end lost 1 base, and 7 bases lay between the germline ends. This CDR3 is 14 amino acids long. Looked up from germline, CDR1 is LNHNV and CDR2 is YYDKDF (reference sequence). This chain's CDR3 is CATSRGQVQETQYF. DNA for the CDR3: TGTGCCACCAGCAGAGGCCAGGTCCAAGAGACCCAGTACTTC.

The count of this clone is one. V usage is TRBV5-5 and J usage is TRBJ2-3; 14 positions match TRBD2. Looked up from germline, CDR1 is SGHKS and CDR2 is YYEKEE (reference sequence). CDR3 length equals 20 residues. With V trimmed by 5 bases and J by 0 bases, 14 bases remained unmatched. CDR3 DNA sequence: TGTGCCAGCAGTCCCAGCCCGGGACTAGCGGGGGATACTAGCACAGATACGCAGTATTTT. Translation gives CASSPSPGLAGDTSTDTQYF.

There are a few counts of this clone. The chain combines TRBV7-2 with TRBJ2-5; D is uncertain. CDR3 size: 15 residues. Per germline, CDR1 SGHTA and CDR2 FQGNSA. Between the trimmed V and J ends, which lost 1 base and 5 bases, there was a span of 14 bases. The CDR3 spells CASSLGGWAHETQYF. For the CDR3, the DNA is TGTGCCAGCAGCTTAGGTGGGTGGGCCCATGAGACCCAGTACTTC.